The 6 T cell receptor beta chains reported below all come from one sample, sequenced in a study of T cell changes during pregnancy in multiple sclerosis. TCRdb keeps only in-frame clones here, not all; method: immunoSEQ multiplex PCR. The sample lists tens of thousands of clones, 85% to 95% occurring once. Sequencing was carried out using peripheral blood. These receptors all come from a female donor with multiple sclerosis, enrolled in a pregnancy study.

DNA for the CDR3: TGTGCCAGCAGCTTACAAGCGGGAGGGCCGGAAAATGAGCAGTTCTTC. Residues: CASSLQAGGPENEQFF. The chain employs TRBV7-2 and TRBJ2-1; 10 bases match TRBD2. CDR1 and CDR2 (germline): SGHTA, FQGNSA. This CDR3 has 16 residues. The ends lost 2 bases at V and 7 bases at J; junction bases unmatched: 8.

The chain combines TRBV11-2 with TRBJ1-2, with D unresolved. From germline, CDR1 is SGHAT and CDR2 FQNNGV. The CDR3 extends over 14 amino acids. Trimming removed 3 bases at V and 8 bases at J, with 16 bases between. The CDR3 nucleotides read TGTGCCAGCAGCTTCCAGGAAGATTCCCTGGGCTACACCTTC. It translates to CASSFQEDSLGYTF.

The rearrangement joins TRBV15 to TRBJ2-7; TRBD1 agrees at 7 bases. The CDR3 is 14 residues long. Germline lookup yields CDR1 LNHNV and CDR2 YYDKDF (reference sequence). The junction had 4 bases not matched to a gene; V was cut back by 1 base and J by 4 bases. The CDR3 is CATSRALQGYEQYF. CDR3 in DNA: TGTGCCACCAGCAGAGCGCTACAGGGGTACGAGCAGTACTTC. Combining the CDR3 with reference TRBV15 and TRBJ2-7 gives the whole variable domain DAMVIQNPRYQVTQFGKPVTLSCSQTLNHNVMYWYQQKSSQAPKLLFHYYDKDFNNEADTPDNFQSRRPNTSFCFLDIRSPGLGDTAMYLCATSRALQGYEQYFGPGTRLTVT.

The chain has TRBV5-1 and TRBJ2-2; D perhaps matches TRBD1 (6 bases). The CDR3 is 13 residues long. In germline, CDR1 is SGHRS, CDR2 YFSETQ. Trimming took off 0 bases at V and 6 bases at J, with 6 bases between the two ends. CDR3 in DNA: TGCGCCAGCAGCTTGGGGACAGCCGGGGAGCTGTTTTTT. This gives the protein CASSLGTAGELFF.

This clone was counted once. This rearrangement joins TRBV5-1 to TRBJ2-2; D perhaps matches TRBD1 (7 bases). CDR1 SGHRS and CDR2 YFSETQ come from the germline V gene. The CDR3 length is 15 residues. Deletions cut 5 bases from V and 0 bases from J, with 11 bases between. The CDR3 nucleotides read TGCGCCAGCAGGCGCGGGACAGCGAACACCGGGGAGCTGTTTTTT. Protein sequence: CASRRGTANTGELFF.

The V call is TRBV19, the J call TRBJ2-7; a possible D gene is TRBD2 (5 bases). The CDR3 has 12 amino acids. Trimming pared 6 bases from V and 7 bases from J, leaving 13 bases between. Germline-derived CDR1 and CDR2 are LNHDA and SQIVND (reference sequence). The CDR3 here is CASSGDLSEQYF. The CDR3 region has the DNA TGTGCCAGTAGCGGGGATTTATCGGAGCAGTACTTC.